The T cell receptor beta chain under discussion was sequenced for a study of cytomegalovirus exposure and HLA in healthy donors (dated by TCRdb to about 2017). Study-wide context: An earlier analysis of about 530 of the donors reported roughly 300 Gb of sequence data and 95 million to 120 million unique TCR beta sequences obtained from 180 million or so T cells. A later genetic analysis used genome-wide SNP genotypes for about 60% of the roughly 700 donors, treating that subset as a discovery cohort. An early release that covered about 640 HLA-typed donors contained about 290 gigabases of sequencing data and approximately 85 million unique TCR sequences. The number of donors typed differed by locus, with roughly 620-630 for A, B, C, DRB1 and DQB1, around 500 for DQA1, under 610 for DPA1, and approximately 470 for DPB1. In an earlier analysis of about 590 of the donors, high-throughput TCR beta sequencing was used to judge whether each TCR beta V gene segment behaved as functional or pseudogenic. The study profiled the T cell repertoires of hundreds of subjects by immunosequencing and related them to cytomegalovirus serostatus. Several DR-DQ haplotypes were handled as single units for association and clustering, since linkage in the cohort was strong. Of the approximately 400 genotyped donors, approximately 83% fell in the genetic ancestry cluster associated with self-reported Caucasian donors. To predict cytomegalovirus infection status, the study combined high-throughput TCR immunosequencing, statistical association of individual TCRs with disease status, and machine learning. Among roughly 400 genotyped donors of the cohort, an average of approximately 200,000 unique TCR beta nucleotide sequences was sequenced per donor, of which approximately 19% were non-productive. Every discovery cohort repertoire had been produced on one sequencing platform. HLA typing included class I and class II loci at four-digit resolution. Donor age, sex, ethnicity and CMV serostatus were compiled together with the repertoire data. In the later analysis, no new phenotypic data were used to find candidate immune exposures; instead, reliance was placed on TCR beta sequences and their occurrence across donors. The study aimed to test whether cataloging public T cell receptors could reveal signatures of past pathogen exposure. In a later analysis, previously published TCR beta repertoires from 670 or so donors were re-analyzed and high-resolution HLA genotyping was added so that TCR occurrence patterns could be studied. Besides the first cohort of roughly 660 subjects, a separate validation cohort made up of over 100 different subjects was used.

On the study overall, not on this receptor specifically: A later genetic analysis reported fewer N-insertions in productive TCRs among donors in an Asian-associated ancestry cluster than the roughly 720-donor mean. Most TCR sequences were observed very rarely across donors, whereas some public TCRs were present in many individuals. A total of roughly 160 TCR beta chains were listed by the study as associated with cytomegalovirus. When HLA alleles, especially DR and DQ, strongly co-occurred, TCR associations were difficult to assign to individual alleles. The only immune exposure information available for the cohort was CMV serostatus. Because the 87-base-pair reads could not distinguish some IMGT-functional V segments, including TRBV6-2 and TRBV6-3, those segments were excluded. In a later analysis, TCR association rates were found to vary across HLA loci, with the most associated TCRs seen for DRB1 alleles and the fewest for HLA-C alleles. Because HLA typing was missing for some donors at each locus, association tests included only the typed subset. An association between a missense DCLRE1C variant and V-gene and J-gene trimming of TCR beta chains was found in a later genetic analysis and replicated in an independent cohort. Only TCR beta chains were sequenced in this cohort, and the absence of alpha or paired-chain data limited detectable features. The classifier was reported to diagnose cytomegalovirus status with high specificity and sensitivity in both the original and validation cohorts. A cluster of highly shared sequence variants was judged likely to be a technical artifact of the sequencing pipeline. Broadly in line with IMGT annotations, most TCR beta V segments showed up in productive rearrangements about 87% or about 30% of the time in an earlier analysis of around 550 of the donors. Several of the top co-occurrence clusters appeared to be linked to parvovirus B19, influenza, CMV and Epstein-Barr virus, according to a later analysis. The authors suggested that the approach could potentially be generalized to other disease states and immunological phenotypes. A further reported finding was that TCR beta sequences accurately predicted the HLA-A and HLA-B alleles for most subjects in the first cohort. Roughly uniform sequencing depth across donors was assumed in presence/absence analyses, although this assumption may not hold. According to a later analysis, most CMV-associated TCR beta chains appeared to be HLA-restricted, and the HLA associations seemed to be driven largely by CMV exposure. In vitro tests confirmed that three of the cytomegalovirus-associated TCR beta chains recognize cytomegalovirus antigens. At a false discovery rate of 0.05, a later analysis linked 16,951 TCR beta sequences to specific HLA alleles. In a later analysis, HLA-associated TCR beta chains were found to be more clonally expanded and to have lower generation probabilities than equally common non-associated chains. Seventeen rarely observed V segments, including chromosome 9 orphons, were excluded from the earlier analysis of some 590 of the donors because counts were too low. Correlated functional status among segregating V segments might be attributable to linkage disequilibrium, but an unknown experimental factor could not be ruled out.

The cohort consisted of more than 650 healthy bone marrow donors. At the time of sampling, every cohort member was nominally healthy, though immune exposures that went unrecorded were likely present. The donor was CMV seronegative and belonged to the group of around 350 seronegative cohort members. A peripheral blood sample was provided by each donor, and peripheral blood mononuclear cells were used for TCR beta sequencing. The Qiagen DNeasy Blood Extraction Kit was used to extract genomic DNA from the blood cell samples. Per the germline V gene, MDHEN is the CDR1 and SYDVKM is the CDR2. Including the terminal cysteine and phenylalanine, the CDR3 comprises 13 residues. The entry retains the CDR3 DNA only, 39 bases that are in frame from base 1. For this chain, trimming is 5 bases at the V end and 5 bases at the J end, and the number of junction bases without a gene match is 3. Note on this clone: Its antigen has not been determined. No base-level quality is on record; no much larger clone is a single base apart.

Library preparation used the immunoSEQ multiplex PCR assay. For the multiplex PCR, a mixture combining 60 forward primers for TCR Vbeta segments and 13 reverse primers for TCR Jbeta segments was used. The CDR3 region of rearranged TCR beta genes was amplified from genomic DNA with a multiplex PCR assay. The Illumina HiSeq System was used to sequence the amplified TCR beta libraries as 87-base-pair reads. The study's own analysis went as follows. Across the 670 or so repertoires, a later analysis counted some 80 million unique TCR beta chains, roughly 11 million of which were shared by at least two donors. Raw reads were error-corrected and collapsed into unique sequences with a nearest-neighbor algorithm that merged closely related sequences to remove PCR and sequencing errors. Alignment of CDR3 sequences to IMGT reference sequences was used to assign V, D and J gene segments. For a sequence to be retained, at least a six-nucleotide match to both a V gene segment and a J gene segment was required. A rearrangement was called productive if the CDR3 had no stop codons and remained in frame with V and J, and every other rearrangement was called non-productive. CDR3 was defined by IMGT convention, running from the second conserved V-encoded cysteine to the conserved J-encoded phenylalanine. The earlier analysis of 550 to 650 of the donors excluded any sequence lacking an unambiguous match to a single V gene segment. An earlier analysis of several hundred of the donors called V segments functional above 56.7% productive rearrangements and segregating when the between-donor standard deviation exceeded 5%. A statistical classification framework was developed to diagnose cytomegalovirus status using the catalog of TCR beta chain sequences. A later analysis assigned V and J genes by comparing TCR nucleotide sequences with IMGT/GENE-DB human TR gene sequences. In a later analysis, CDR3 sequences and most-parsimonious VDJ recombination scenarios were assigned using the TCRdist pipeline. In a later analysis, each TCR beta chain was defined by its CDR3 amino acid sequence together with its V-gene family, and reads lacking a unique V-gene family were excluded. A later analysis removed several hundred highly shared, low-generation-probability nucleotide sequences to deal with suspected cross-contamination and a sequencing artifact. A later analysis calculated a clonal expansion index for each public chain from normalized within-repertoire ranks of inferred template counts. In a later analysis, generation probabilities were computed with a VDJ recombination model fitted to out-of-frame rearrangements, and the resulting probabilities were checked against IGoR. In a later analysis, hypergeometric tests were used to score TCR-TCR, TCR-HLA and TCR-CMV co-occurrence, with a repertoire-size bias correction applied to TCR pairs. To estimate false discovery rates, a later analysis permuted the HLA or CMV assignments 20 times. In a later analysis, co-occurring TCRs were grouped with DBSCAN, and TCRdist sequence similarity was added when clustering was performed within HLA-allele-positive subsets. Co-occurrence clustering excluded repertoires with fewer than 30,000 or more than 120,000 public chains, plus five with anomalous nucleotide sharing. TCRdb limited this immuneACCESS table to in-frame rearrangements with V and J called. A share of clones is missing; checked studies link under half to unresolved V genes, and the rest is unexplained. That table supplies the V and J calls and clone size; D and trimming were determined from the DNA. Across this sample there are about 37,000 clones, with around 81% seen only once. The ten biggest clones cover roughly 9.3% of the sample.

This receptor was obtained from a woman in her thirties or forties in good health and CMV-seronegative. The sample was PBMCs. Here the chain combines TRBV28 and TRBJ1-1, and TRBD1 matches 9 of the central bases. The encoded CDR3 is CASSRDRVTEAFF. The nucleotides are TGTGCCAGCAGTAGGGACAGGGTAACTGAAGCTTTCTTT.